What follows are 25 T cell receptor beta chains derived from one specimen sequenced in a study of blood T cell repertoires in COVID-19. The repertoire was sequenced with immunoSEQ multiplex PCR; TCRdb's copy has only in-frame clones and lacks some. The data show about 320,000 clones, 65% to 90% seen once. Material for sequencing was PBMCs or T cells enriched from blood (not recorded which). These receptors all stem from a woman under 30 who had recovered from COVID-19.

This chain joins TRBV7-9 and TRBJ2-7; TRBD2 matches at 13 bases. The CDR3 is made up of 14 amino acids. V was pared by 3 bases and J by 6 bases, with 2 bases of the junction left unmatched. Per germline, CDR1 SEHNR and CDR2 FQNEAQ (reference sequence). The DNA for the CDR3 is TGTGCCAGCAGCTTGGGACTAGCGGGGATCGAGCAGTACTTC. Protein: CASSLGLAGIEQYF.

This clone was recorded only once. The chain recombines TRBV5-3 with TRBJ1-2; D is uncertain. TRBV5-3 is known as an ORF, though its function is uncertain. The CDR3 totals 13 residues. Trimming removed 7 bases at V and 5 bases at J, with 15 bases between. The CDR3 sequence is CARGRRSPYGYTF. The CDR3 nucleotides are TGTGCCAGAGGGCGCAGGTCCCCATATGGCTACACCTTC.

The J gene is TRBJ2-7, the V gene TRBV2; TRBD2 agrees at 11 bases. The CDR3 consists of 12 residues. Germline V gene data show CDR1 as SNHLY and CDR2 as FYNNEI. V lost 9 bases, J lost 6 bases, and 4 bases stayed unmatched. The CDR3, as DNA: TGTGCCAGGGCCGGGACTAGCGGCGAGCAGTACTTC. Residues: CARAGTSGEQYF.

The gene calls are TRBV28 and TRBJ2-1; 8 nucleotides match TRBD1. The CDR3 spans 14 residues. The germline V gene encodes CDR1 MDHEN and CDR2 SYDVKM. V dropped 7 bases and J dropped 7; count of bases not matched to a gene: 9. The DNA for the CDR3 is TGTGCCAGCACTCTGCAGGGGGCGGGTAATGAGCAGTTCTTC. This translates into CASTLQGAGNEQFF.

The rearrangement joins TRBV5-4 to TRBJ2-2; 7 bases match TRBD2. The germline V gene has CDR1 SGHNT and CDR2 YYREEE (reference sequence). The J segment lost 5 bases and the V segment lost 4 bases, leaving 8 bases of the junction unmatched. This CDR3 spans 15 amino acids. CDR3 nucleotides: TGTGCCAGCAGCCCGGGGGGACTTCTAACCGGGGAGCTGTTTTTT. Its translation: CASSPGGLLTGELFF.

The chain couples TRBV18 to TRBJ1-1; no clear D gene. Deletions cut 0 bases from V and 4 bases from J, with 18 bases between. The CDR3 totals 17 residues. Germline values: CDR1 KGHSH, CDR2 LQKENI. DNA for the CDR3: TGTGCCAGCTCACCACCCAACCTGACCCCAGACACCACTGAAGCTTTCTTT. It specifies CASSPPNLTPDTTEAFF.

The chain recombines TRBV4-1 with TRBJ1-3; no clear D gene. V lost 1 base to trimming and J lost 0 bases, with 10 bases between them. This CDR3 has 16 residues. In germline, CDR1 is MGHRA, CDR2 YSYEKL. For the CDR3, the DNA is TGCGCCAGCAGCCAAGTTCCGGGGATCTCTGGAAACACCATATATTTT. This encodes CASSQVPGISGNTIYF.

This sequence joins TRBV29-1 and TRBJ2-1; D is possibly TRBD2 (6 bases). CDR1 is SQVTM and CDR2 is ANQGSEA in the germline V gene. CDR3 length: 12 residues. V was trimmed by 5 bases and J by 7 bases, leaving 12 bases between them. The CDR3 nucleotides read TGCAGCGTTAAACTAGCTGGGAATGAGCAGTTCTTC. It translates to CSVKLAGNEQFF.

The chain uses TRBV3-1 (or the pseudogene TRBV3-2) and TRBJ1-4; D may be TRBD1 (5 bases). The V end was cut by 1 base, the J end by 4 bases, with 13 bases between. The CDR3 sequence is 16 residues long. Germline values: CDR1 LGHDT, CDR2 YNNKEL (reference sequence). CDR3 region: CASSQAQDLDNEKLFF. CDR3 DNA: TGTGCCAGCAGCCAAGCACAGGACCTAGATAATGAAAAACTGTTTTTT.

The V gene is TRBV5-6, the J gene TRBJ2-4, with TRBD2 matching over 7 bases. Germline assignment: CDR1 SGHDT and CDR2 YYEEEE. Unmatched junction bases numbered 16, after V lost 4 bases and J lost 9 bases. This CDR3 comprises 16 residues. The CDR3 DNA follows: TGTGCCAGCAGCCATACGGCGGGAGTGGGTAGGGGCATTCAGTACTTC. It specifies CASSHTAGVGRGIQYF.

J is TRBJ2-7 and V is TRBV7-9, with D possibly matching TRBD1 (5 bases). The CDR3 is made up of 16 amino acids. V was clipped by 6 bases and J by 0 bases, with 18 bases between them. CDR1 and CDR2 (germline): SEHNR, FQNEAQ (reference sequence). The CDR3 DNA is TGTGCCAGCAGTGGAGCAACAAGGGGTCCCTCCTACGAGCAGTACTTC. It is translated as CASSGATRGPSYEQYF.

The gene calls are TRBV19 and TRBJ1-5; D ambiguous. Germline V gene sequence: CDR1 LNHDA, CDR2 SQIVND (reference sequence). The V end was cut by 3 bases, the J end by 4 bases, with 7 bases between. The CDR3 is made up of 13 amino acids. The CDR3 protein is CASSMTSNQPQHF. Written as DNA, the CDR3 is TGTGCCAGTAGTATGACTAGTAATCAGCCCCAGCATTTT.

This clone was found once. The chain uses TRBV15 and TRBJ2-1; 7 bases line up with TRBD2. With 5 bases clipped from V and 5 bases from J, the junction kept 6 bases outside the gene matches. Germline V CDR1 and CDR2: LNHNV, YYDKDF (reference sequence). CDR3 size: 14 residues. CDR3 sequence: CATSPGTTNNEQFF. The DNA of the CDR3 is TGTGCCACCAGCCCCGGGACTACGAACAATGAGCAGTTCTTC.

The chain uses TRBV4-2 and TRBJ2-7; a possible D gene is TRBD2 (5 bases). This CDR3 contains 14 residues. Germline V lookup: CDR1 LGHNA, CDR2 YNFKEQ. V was trimmed by 1 base and J by 3 bases, leaving 10 bases between them. CDR3: CASSQGGAVYEQYF. DNA for the CDR3: TGTGCCAGCAGCCAAGGGGGAGCAGTCTACGAGCAGTACTTC.

This clone was detected a few times. The chain couples TRBV5-4 to TRBJ2-2; 10 bases match TRBD2. This CDR3 has 18 amino acids. With 0 bases clipped from V and 8 bases from J, the junction kept 13 bases outside the gene matches. In germline, CDR1 is SGHNT, CDR2 YYREEE (reference sequence). CDR3 DNA: TGTGCCAGCAGCTTGGCCCACAGCGGGAGGGTTTTGTCGGGGGAGCTGTTTTTT. Its protein is CASSLAHSGRVLSGELFF. Variable domain in full (rest from reference TRBV5-4 and TRBJ2-2): ETGVTQSPTHLIKTRGQQVTLRCSSQSGHNTVSWYQQALGQGPQFIFQYYREEENGRGNFPPRFSGLQFPNYSSELNVNALELDDSALYLCASSLAHSGRVLSGELFFGEGSRLTVL.

The rearrangement uses TRBV19 and TRBJ2-5; the match to TRBD1 covers 7 bases. V shed 7 bases, J shed 1 base, and the junction held 9 bases outside the gene matches. The V gene's germline CDR1 is LNHDA and CDR2 SQIVND (reference sequence). The CDR3 is made up of 15 amino acids. The CDR3 bases are TGTGCCAGTACGGGACACCAGGGGGTCCAAGAGACCCAGTACTTC. Its translation is CASTGHQGVQETQYF.

The chain is built from TRBV4-1 and TRBJ1-2, with D hard to call. CDR3 length equals 14 residues. Trimming left V 1 base short and J 4 bases short, with 10 bases between. Germline V gene lookup returns CDR1 MGHRA and CDR2 YSYEKL. Written as DNA, the CDR3 is TGCGCCAGCAGCCAAGGGGCATCGAGCTATGGCTACACCTTC. This encodes CASSQGASSYGYTF.

The J gene is TRBJ1-1, the V gene TRBV4-2; D is uncertain. The CDR3 covers 14 residues. V lost 0 bases and J 4 bases, leaving 9 bases between the germline ends. Germline CDR1 LGHNA, CDR2 YNFKEQ. The CDR3 here is CASSQEGVGTEAFF. CDR3 DNA: TGTGCCAGCAGCCAAGAGGGCGTGGGCACTGAAGCTTTCTTT.

The chain joins TRBV5-1 to TRBJ1-2; TRBD1 aligns across 7 bases. V was clipped by 4 bases and J by 7 bases; unmatched bases: 4. The CDR3 sequence is 12 residues long. Per the germline V gene, CDR1 is SGHRS and CDR2 is YFSETQ. The CDR3 spells CASSPDRTGYTF. The CDR3 region has the DNA TGCGCCAGCAGCCCGGACAGGACTGGCTACACCTTC.

This clone was counted only a few times. This sequence joins TRBV18 and TRBJ1-1, with D maybe TRBD1 (5 bases). The V end lost 2 bases, the J end lost 4 bases, and 8 bases lay between the germline ends. Germline V gene sequence: CDR1 KGHSH, CDR2 LQKENI. The CDR3 is 13 amino acids. The DNA of the CDR3 is TGTGCCAGCTCACCAGGGACTGGCACTGAAGCTTTCTTT. Its translation is CASSPGTGTEAFF.

The rearrangement joins TRBV27 to TRBJ2-5; TRBD2 matches 14 bases. CDR1 is MNHEY, CDR2 SMNVEV, per germline (reference sequence). There are 17 residues in the CDR3. After removal of 10 bases from V and 0 bases from J, the junction contained 10 bases not matched to a gene. The CDR3 reads CATQRVTSGGDQETQYF. The CDR3 coding sequence is TGTGCCACTCAGCGGGTGACTAGCGGGGGGGACCAAGAGACCCAGTACTTC.

The chain uses TRBV29-1 and TRBJ2-7; D is possibly TRBD2 (6 bases). The V gene lost 7 bases and the J gene lost 6 bases, with 19 bases spanning the gap. Per the germline V gene, CDR1 is SQVTM and CDR2 is ANQGSEA. The CDR3 extends over 13 amino acids. CDR3 coding DNA: TGCAGCGGGGTTACTGCGGGGCGGACCGAGCAGTACTTC. It is translated as CSGVTAGRTEQYF.

The chain links TRBV9 to TRBJ1-3; the match to TRBD1 covers 8 bases. The V segment lost 3 bases and the J segment 0 bases; nucleotides outside the gene matches: 8. This CDR3 is built from 17 residues. Germline loops: CDR1 SGDLS, CDR2 YYNGEE. The CDR3 protein is CASSGGQGGSSGNTIYF. The CDR3 region has the DNA TGTGCCAGCAGCGGAGGACAGGGAGGGTCCTCTGGAAACACCATATATTTT.

The chain recombines TRBV5-1 with TRBJ2-4; D is perhaps TRBD2 (6 bases). Germline V CDR1 and CDR2: SGHRS, YFSETQ. The CDR3 has 17 amino acids. V gave up 1 base and J gave up 1 base, with 15 bases separating them. The CDR3 region has the DNA TGCGCCAGCAGCTTGCAGGGACTCGTCTCGGCCAAAAACATTCAGTACTTC. This gives the protein CASSLQGLVSAKNIQYF.

The V gene is TRBV7-9, the J gene TRBJ2-4, with a tentative D call TRBD1 (6 bases). The V end lost 4 bases, the J end lost 13 bases, and 20 bases lay between the germline ends. This CDR3 is built from 14 residues. Germline lookup yields CDR1 SEHNR and CDR2 FQNEAQ (reference sequence). The CDR3 is CASSSQGHQTPQYF. The CDR3 nucleotides read TGTGCCAGCAGCTCCCAGGGACACCAGACGCCCCAGTACTTC.